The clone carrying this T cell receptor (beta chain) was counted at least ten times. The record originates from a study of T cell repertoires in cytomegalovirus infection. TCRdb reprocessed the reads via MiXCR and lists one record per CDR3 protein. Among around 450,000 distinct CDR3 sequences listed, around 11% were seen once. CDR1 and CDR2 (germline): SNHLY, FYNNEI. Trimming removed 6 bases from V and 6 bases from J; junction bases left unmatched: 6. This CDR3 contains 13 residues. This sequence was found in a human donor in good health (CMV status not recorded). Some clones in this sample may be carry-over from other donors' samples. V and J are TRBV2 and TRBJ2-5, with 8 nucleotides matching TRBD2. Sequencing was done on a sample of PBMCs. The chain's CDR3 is CASSLAGKKTQYF. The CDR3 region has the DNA TGTGCCAGCAGCTTAGCGGGAAAGAAGACCCAGTACTTC.